The 7 T cell receptor beta chains below all came from one sample that was sequenced in a study of OX40 agonist ivuxolimab in advanced cancers. The method was immunoSEQ multiplex PCR; TCRdb's version includes in-frame clones alone and lacks a portion of them. The sample has tens of thousands of clones, about 85% seen once; the top ten hold about 3.4%. The sequenced sample was CD4+ or CD8+ T cells sorted from blood, obtained in a trial of the OX40 agonist ivuxolimab. These receptor sequences come from an adult with an advanced solid tumor such as melanoma, head and neck, liver or kidney cancer.

This CDR3 reads CSARVVNEQFF. CDR3 DNA sequence: TGCAGTGCTAGAGTAGTCAATGAGCAGTTCTTC. This chain uses TRBV20-1 with TRBJ2-1; D uncertain. The CDR3 has 11 residues. With 1 base removed from V and 6 bases from J, the gap between germline ends came to 4 bases. Germline loops: CDR1 DFQATT, CDR2 SNEGSKA (reference sequence).

The chain carries TRBV2 and TRBJ1-6; TRBD1 might be the D (6 bases). Germline V gene data show CDR1 as SNHLY and CDR2 as FYNNEI. With 2 bases removed from V and 0 bases from J, the gap between germline ends came to 8 bases. CDR3 length: 16 amino acids. CDR3 protein: CASSERGSSYNSPLHF. CDR3 nucleotide sequence: TGTGCCAGCAGTGAAAGGGGGAGCTCCTATAATTCACCCCTCCACTTT.

The chain carries TRBV7-2 and TRBJ2-1, with TRBD1 matching 10 bases. The V segment lost 1 base and the J segment 0 bases; nucleotides outside the gene matches: 3. The germline CDR1 and CDR2 sequences are SGHTA and FQGNSA. CDR3 size: 17 residues. As DNA, the CDR3 is TGTGCCAGCAGCTTAGTAGACAGGGGGCTCTCCTACAATGAGCAGTTCTTC. It translates to CASSLVDRGLSYNEQFF.

This clone was seen a few times. V usage is TRBV13 and J usage is TRBJ2-7; maybe TRBD2 (6 bases). CDR3 length equals 16 residues. The V gene lost 2 bases and the J gene lost 2 bases, with 16 bases spanning the gap. Germline V gene sequence: CDR1 PRHDT, CDR2 FYEKMQ (reference sequence). Here the CDR3 reads CASSLLAGSPTYEQYF. The CDR3 DNA is TGTGCCAGCAGCTTATTGGCGGGAAGCCCCACCTACGAGCAGTACTTC.

The rearrangement uses TRBV6-5 and TRBJ2-7; D possibly matches TRBD1 or TRBD2 (6 bases each). The germline V gene encodes CDR1 MNHEY and CDR2 SVGAGI. V dropped 7 bases and J dropped 9 bases, with 19 bases sitting between them. This CDR3 has 13 residues. The chain's CDR3 is CASIPYGGVGQYF. In nucleotides, the CDR3 is TGTGCCAGCATTCCCTACGGGGGCGTCGGGCAGTACTTC.

The V and J genes are TRBV9 and TRBJ1-5; D is undetermined. The V and J ends lost 0 bases and 2 bases respectively, with 6 bases between them. CDR3 length: 14 amino acids. CDR1 and CDR2 (germline): SGDLS, YYNGEE. The CDR3 spells CASSVADGNQPQHF. The CDR3 nucleotides are TGTGCCAGCAGCGTAGCGGACGGCAATCAGCCCCAGCATTTT.

The chain links TRBV19 to TRBJ1-3; TRBD1 aligns across 10 bases. The CDR3 is made up of 15 amino acids. Germline V gives CDR1 LNHDA, CDR2 SQIVND (reference sequence). The junction had 8 bases not matched to a gene; V was cut back by 10 bases and J by 2 bases. The CDR3 nucleotides read TGTGCCATTTCGAGACAGGGGGCAGCTGGAAACACCATATATTTT. This encodes CAISRQGAAGNTIYF.